These T cell receptor beta chains were read from a single sample in a study of blood T cell repertoires in COVID-19. Clones were sequenced by immunoSEQ multiplex PCR, and TCRdb holds only the in-frame ones, with some missing. The sample has roughly 95,000 clones; 70% to 90% are singletons. Material for sequencing was peripheral blood. All receptors come from a man in his 60s with acute or convalescent COVID-19. Each CDR3 is given with its conserved first and last residue. The D gene is left open where the match is weak. Size is omitted from some rows. Given values are once, few, many or a class for expanded clones.

d_call: TRBD1
j_call: TRBJ2-3
v_call: TRBV5-6
clone_size: NA
cdr3_aa: CASSHGTGVREDTQYF
cdr3_nt: TGTGCCAGCAGCCACGGGACAGGGGTTCGGGAAGATACGCAGTATTTT

d_call: NA
j_call: TRBJ1-5
v_call: TRBV27
clone_size: NA
cdr3_aa: CASSSQGRNQPQHF
cdr3_nt: TGTGCCAGCAGTTCCCAGGGAAGAAACCAGCCCCAGCATTTT

d_call: NA
j_call: TRBJ1-2
v_call: TRBV19
clone_size: few
cdr3_aa: CASSIGGSSYGYTF
cdr3_nt: TGTGCCAGTAGTATCGGGGGATCGAGCTATGGCTACACCTTC

d_call: NA
j_call: TRBJ1-2
v_call: TRBV13
clone_size: NA
cdr3_aa: CASSLRSGSGGYTF
cdr3_nt: TGTGCCAGCAGCTTAAGATCAGGGTCTGGTGGCTACACCTTC

d_call: NA
j_call: TRBJ1-3
v_call: TRBV7-2
clone_size: NA
cdr3_aa: CASSSQSTSGNTIYF
cdr3_nt: TGTGCCAGCAGCTCACAGTCTACCTCTGGAAACACCATATATTTT

d_call: NA
j_call: TRBJ2-7
v_call: TRBV6-5
clone_size: NA
cdr3_aa: CASSTGHYEQYF
cdr3_nt: TGTGCCAGCAGTACGGGACACTACGAGCAGTACTTC

d_call: TRBD2
j_call: TRBJ2-5
v_call: TRBV19
clone_size: NA
cdr3_aa: CASSERGTSGTGETQYF
cdr3_nt: TGTGCCAGTAGTGAACGTGGGACTAGCGGGACCGGCGAGACCCAGTACTTC

d_call: NA
j_call: TRBJ2-4
v_call: TRBV2
clone_size: NA
cdr3_aa: CASRVRKNIQYF
cdr3_nt: TGTGCCAGCAGGGTTAGAAAAAACATTCAGTACTTC

d_call: NA
j_call: TRBJ2-5
v_call: TRBV9
clone_size: NA
cdr3_aa: CASSVGSEEETQYF
cdr3_nt: TGTGCCAGCAGCGTAGGGTCAGAAGAAGAGACCCAGTACTTC

d_call: NA
j_call: TRBJ1-1
v_call: TRBV7-8
clone_size: NA
cdr3_aa: CASSLWTASGNTEAFF
cdr3_nt: TGTGCCAGCAGCCTCTGGACAGCCTCGGGTAACACTGAAGCTTTCTTT

d_call: TRBD1
j_call: TRBJ1-1
v_call: TRBV5-6
clone_size: NA
cdr3_aa: CASSPDRGRWAFF
cdr3_nt: TGTGCCAGCAGCCCCGACAGGGGACGATGGGCTTTCTTT

d_call: NA
j_call: TRBJ2-1
v_call: TRBV21-1
clone_size: NA
cdr3_aa: CASSKEEGTAYNEQFF
cdr3_nt: TGTGCCAGCAGCAAAGAGGAGGGAACCGCCTACAATGAGCAGTTCTTC

d_call: NA
j_call: TRBJ2-5
v_call: TRBV5-1
clone_size: NA
cdr3_aa: CASSIRLLKETQYF
cdr3_nt: TGCGCCAGCAGCATACGACTGTTAAAGGAGACCCAGTACTTC

d_call: TRBD2
j_call: TRBJ2-1
v_call: TRBV24-1
clone_size: NA
cdr3_aa: CATSLLAGGRDEQFF
cdr3_nt: TGTGCCACCAGCCTACTAGCGGGAGGTCGCGATGAGCAGTTCTTC

d_call: NA
j_call: TRBJ1-2
v_call: TRBV6-5
clone_size: NA
cdr3_aa: CASSYSGGGAGEGYTF
cdr3_nt: TGTGCCAGCAGTTACTCTGGCGGGGGTGCCGGGGAGGGCTACACCTTC

d_call: TRBD2
j_call: TRBJ2-3
v_call: TRBV11-3
clone_size: NA
cdr3_aa: CATRTSGSKGTQYF
cdr3_nt: TGTGCCACACGGACTAGCGGGAGTAAGGGTACGCAGTATTTT

d_call: TRBD2
j_call: TRBJ2-1
v_call: TRBV6-1
clone_size: NA
cdr3_aa: CASSEERGGYSEQFF
cdr3_nt: TGTGCCAGCAGTGAAGAGCGGGGGGGATATAGTGAGCAGTTCTTC

d_call: TRBD1
j_call: TRBJ1-1
v_call: TRBV9
clone_size: NA
cdr3_aa: CASSPRGQGTEAFF
cdr3_nt: TGTGCCAGCAGCCCCCGGGGACAGGGCACTGAAGCTTTCTTT

d_call: NA
j_call: TRBJ1-2
v_call: TRBV14
clone_size: NA
cdr3_aa: CASSQDQGTRYGYTF
cdr3_nt: TGTGCCAGCAGCCAAGATCAGGGGACCCGCTATGGCTACACCTTC

d_call: TRBD1
j_call: TRBJ1-1
v_call: TRBV28
clone_size: medium-sized
cdr3_aa: CASTGQGEAFF
cdr3_nt: TGTGCCAGTACGGGACAGGGAGAAGCTTTCTTT

d_call: NA
j_call: TRBJ1-1
v_call: TRBV6-1
clone_size: NA
cdr3_aa: CASSDRGGKNTEAFF
cdr3_nt: TGTGCCAGCAGTGACAGGGGAGGGAAGAACACTGAAGCTTTCTTT

d_call: TRBD1
j_call: TRBJ2-1
v_call: TRBV6-5
clone_size: NA
cdr3_aa: CASSIQGAGNEQFF
cdr3_nt: TGTGCCAGCAGTATTCAGGGGGCTGGCAATGAGCAGTTCTTC

d_call: TRBD2
j_call: TRBJ2-3
v_call: TRBV6-5
clone_size: few
cdr3_aa: CASSLTSGNTDTQYF
cdr3_nt: TGTGCCAGCAGTTTGACTAGCGGGAATACAGATACGCAGTATTTT

d_call: TRBD1
j_call: TRBJ1-2
v_call: TRBV7-9
clone_size: NA
cdr3_aa: CASSWTGDHGYTF
cdr3_nt: TGTGCCAGCAGCTGGACAGGGGACCATGGCTACACCTTC

d_call: NA
j_call: TRBJ1-5
v_call: TRBV9
clone_size: NA
cdr3_aa: CASSVDGAGQPQHF
cdr3_nt: TGTGCCAGCAGCGTAGATGGGGCCGGTCAGCCCCAGCATTTT

d_call: TRBD1
j_call: TRBJ1-5
v_call: TRBV19
clone_size: NA
cdr3_aa: CASSTGGARGNQPQHF
cdr3_nt: TGTGCCAGTAGTACAGGGGGCGCGAGGGGCAATCAGCCCCAGCATTTT

d_call: NA
j_call: TRBJ1-1
v_call: TRBV2
clone_size: NA
cdr3_aa: CASSDLSQGNTEAFF
cdr3_nt: TGTGCCAGCAGTGATCTGTCTCAGGGGAACACTGAAGCTTTCTTT

d_call: NA
j_call: TRBJ2-5
v_call: TRBV5-1
clone_size: NA
cdr3_aa: CASSLGGARSETQYF
cdr3_nt: TGCGCCAGCAGCTTGGGTGGGGCTCGTAGCGAGACCCAGTACTTC

d_call: NA
j_call: TRBJ1-2
v_call: TRBV7-2
clone_size: NA
cdr3_aa: CASSLASSQGNYGYTF
cdr3_nt: TGTGCCAGCAGCTTAGCAAGCAGTCAGGGTAACTATGGCTACACCTTC

d_call: NA
j_call: TRBJ1-1
v_call: TRBV21-1
clone_size: NA
cdr3_aa: CASLVRGITEAFF
cdr3_nt: TGTGCCAGCCTCGTGCGGGGTATAACTGAAGCTTTCTTT

d_call: TRBD1
j_call: TRBJ1-1
v_call: TRBV30
clone_size: NA
cdr3_aa: CAWSDRTGGLTEAFF
cdr3_nt: TGTGCCTGGAGTGACCGGACAGGGGGCTTGACTGAAGCTTTCTTT

d_call: NA
j_call: TRBJ1-5
v_call: TRBV7-2
clone_size: NA
cdr3_aa: CASSPNSAGNGNQPQHF
cdr3_nt: TGTGCCAGCAGCCCGAATTCGGCGGGCAACGGCAATCAGCCCCAGCATTTT

d_call: TRBD1
j_call: TRBJ1-5
v_call: TRBV6-2/TRBV6-3
clone_size: few
cdr3_aa: CASSWTGVSLNQPQHF
cdr3_nt: TGTGCCAGCAGTTGGACAGGGGTATCCCTGAATCAGCCCCAGCATTTT

d_call: NA
j_call: TRBJ2-1
v_call: TRBV10-1
clone_size: NA
cdr3_aa: CAALRDEQFF
cdr3_nt: TGCGCCGCACTTCGCGATGAGCAGTTCTTC

d_call: TRBD1
j_call: TRBJ1-1
v_call: TRBV29-1
clone_size: NA
cdr3_aa: CSARGTGGIMNTEAFF
cdr3_nt: TGCAGCGCTCGGGGAACAGGGGGCATCATGAACACTGAAGCTTTCTTT

d_call: NA
j_call: TRBJ1-1
v_call: TRBV18
clone_size: few
cdr3_aa: CASSPPSGGGGEAFF
cdr3_nt: TGTGCCAGCTCACCACCATCAGGCGGGGGTGGTGAAGCTTTCTTT

d_call: TRBD1
j_call: TRBJ1-5
v_call: TRBV30
clone_size: NA
cdr3_aa: CAWSLDRLRQPQHF
cdr3_nt: TGTGCCTGGAGTCTGGACAGGTTAAGACAGCCCCAGCATTTT

d_call: NA
j_call: TRBJ1-5
v_call: TRBV12-3/TRBV12-4
clone_size: NA
cdr3_aa: CASSLAQSSRQHF
cdr3_nt: TGTGCCAGCAGTTTAGCGCAAAGTTCGCGCCAGCATTTT

d_call: TRBD2
j_call: TRBJ2-7
v_call: TRBV7-2
clone_size: NA
cdr3_aa: CASSLGHSGGGYEQYF
cdr3_nt: TGTGCCAGCAGCTTAGGTCACAGCGGGGGTGGGTACGAGCAGTACTTC

d_call: TRBD2
j_call: TRBJ2-3
v_call: TRBV30
clone_size: NA
cdr3_aa: CAWSALAGSSDTQYF
cdr3_nt: TGTGCCTGGAGTGCCCTAGCGGGGTCATCAGATACGCAGTATTTT

d_call: TRBD1
j_call: TRBJ1-1
v_call: TRBV11-3
clone_size: NA
cdr3_aa: CASSPRDRELGTEAFF
cdr3_nt: TGTGCCAGCAGCCCTCGGGACAGGGAATTGGGCACTGAAGCTTTCTTT

d_call: NA
j_call: TRBJ1-5
v_call: TRBV6-2/TRBV6-3
clone_size: NA
cdr3_aa: CASSYWRGLSNQPQHF
cdr3_nt: TGTGCCAGCAGTTACTGGAGGGGACTTAGCAATCAGCCCCAGCATTTT

d_call: NA
j_call: TRBJ1-1
v_call: TRBV6-6
clone_size: NA
cdr3_aa: CASSLRVMNTEAFF
cdr3_nt: TGTGCCAGCAGTTTGAGGGTTATGAACACTGAAGCTTTCTTT

d_call: TRBD2
j_call: TRBJ2-3
v_call: TRBV3-1/TRBV3-2
clone_size: few
cdr3_aa: CASSQSHRGGFRGADTQYF
cdr3_nt: TGTGCCAGCAGCCAATCCCACCGGGGGGGCTTTCGGGGCGCAGATACGCAGTATTTT

d_call: TRBD2
j_call: TRBJ2-5
v_call: TRBV9
clone_size: NA
cdr3_aa: CASSTRLAGPQETQYF
cdr3_nt: TGTGCCAGCAGCACCCGACTAGCGGGACCGCAAGAGACCCAGTACTTC

d_call: NA
j_call: TRBJ1-5
v_call: TRBV7-8
clone_size: NA
cdr3_aa: CASSVDTYSNQPQHF
cdr3_nt: TGTGCCAGCAGCGTGGACACTTATAGCAATCAGCCCCAGCATTTT

d_call: NA
j_call: TRBJ1-5
v_call: TRBV30
clone_size: NA
cdr3_aa: CAWSADRQSQHF
cdr3_nt: TGTGCCTGGAGTGCAGACAGACAGTCCCAGCATTTT

d_call: TRBD1
j_call: TRBJ1-1
v_call: TRBV30
clone_size: NA
cdr3_aa: CAWRSRPGTGLNTEAFF
cdr3_nt: TGTGCCTGGAGATCAAGACCCGGGACAGGTTTGAACACTGAAGCTTTCTTT

d_call: NA
j_call: TRBJ1-1
v_call: TRBV30
clone_size: NA
cdr3_aa: CAWALRAVGSEAFF
cdr3_nt: TGTGCCTGGGCCCTGAGGGCCGTGGGGTCCGAAGCTTTCTTT

d_call: TRBD2
j_call: TRBJ2-1
v_call: TRBV19
clone_size: NA
cdr3_aa: CASSINSGGTTGNEQFF
cdr3_nt: TGTGCCAGTAGTATAAATAGCGGGGGGACTACAGGGAATGAGCAGTTCTTC

d_call: NA
j_call: TRBJ2-1
v_call: TRBV7-2
clone_size: NA
cdr3_aa: CASSLDSSSYNEQFF
cdr3_nt: TGTGCCAGCAGCTTAGACTCCTCCTCCTACAATGAGCAGTTCTTC

d_call: NA
j_call: TRBJ1-2
v_call: TRBV3-1/TRBV3-2
clone_size: NA
cdr3_aa: CASSRRANYGYTF
cdr3_nt: TGTGCCAGCAGCCGGCGGGCGAACTATGGCTACACCTTC

d_call: TRBD1
j_call: TRBJ1-2
v_call: TRBV19
clone_size: NA
cdr3_aa: CASSAAGGGYTF
cdr3_nt: TGTGCCAGTAGTGCCGCAGGGGGAGGCTACACCTTC

d_call: NA
j_call: TRBJ1-1
v_call: TRBV10-3
clone_size: few
cdr3_aa: CAISGGSVMNTEAFF
cdr3_nt: TGTGCCATCAGTGGGGGCAGTGTCATGAACACTGAAGCTTTCTTT

d_call: NA
j_call: TRBJ1-3
v_call: TRBV9
clone_size: NA
cdr3_aa: CASSPGQSSGNTIYF
cdr3_nt: TGTGCCAGCAGCCCCGGACAGAGCTCTGGAAACACCATATATTTT

d_call: NA
j_call: TRBJ2-7
v_call: TRBV19
clone_size: NA
cdr3_aa: CASSREIPAYEQYF
cdr3_nt: TGTGCCAGTAGTAGGGAGATTCCGGCCTACGAGCAGTACTTC

d_call: NA
j_call: TRBJ1-2
v_call: TRBV5-6
clone_size: once
cdr3_aa: CASSSFGWGDTF
cdr3_nt: TGTGCCAGCAGCTCGTTCGGGTGGGGCGACACCTTC

d_call: NA
j_call: TRBJ2-2
v_call: TRBV9
clone_size: few
cdr3_aa: CASSVGQGTGELFF
cdr3_nt: TGTGCCAGCAGCGTAGGTCAGGGGACCGGGGAGCTGTTTTTT

d_call: NA
j_call: TRBJ1-2
v_call: TRBV19
clone_size: NA
cdr3_aa: CASSTTGTLESETNYGYTF
cdr3_nt: TGTGCCAGTAGTACCACCGGGACACTCGAGTCTGAGACTAACTATGGCTACACCTTC